Described below is a single T cell receptor beta chain sequence and its context. TCRdb reprocessed the RT-PCR reads via MiXCR and lists one record per CDR3 protein. The sample shows about 110,000 distinct CDR3 sequences, roughly 37% of them seen only once. This CDR3 contains 12 residues. The V end was cut by 6 bases, the J end by 1 base, with 7 bases between. Germline V CDR1 and CDR2: SNHLY, FYNNEI. This entry is derived from a study of patients and donors after allogeneic stem cell transplantation. The clonotype comes from a human donor who was either an allogeneic HSCT recipient or a stem cell or donor lymphocyte infusion donor (not recorded which). It is not recorded whose cells these are; they may come from a transplant donor. The chain couples TRBV2 to TRBJ2-7; the D is unclear. What was sequenced was blood, either unsorted or a sorted T cell fraction (not recorded which). CDR3 in DNA: TGTGCCAGCAGCGCCAGGTCCTACGAGCAGTACTTC. Residues: CASSARSYEQYF.